This T cell receptor (beta chain) appears in the sequencing data of a study of control samples from healthy donors and cancer patients. Using immunoSEQ multiplex PCR, the repertoire was profiled, and TCRdb retains in-frame clones only, with some absent. Of fewer than 200,000 clones in the sample, just over 90% were seen once. Trimming shortened V by 3 bases and J by 4 bases, and 9 bases separated the two germline ends. Germline V gene lookup returns CDR1 LGHDT and CDR2 YNNKEL (reference sequence). The length of the CDR3 is 13 residues. The sample was blood. J is TRBJ1-2 and V is TRBV3-1 (or the pseudogene TRBV3-2), with D tentatively TRBD1 (5 bases). This receptor was identified in a woman aged 55-70 years in good health. CDR3 sequence: CASSQTVFYGYTF. The CDR3 coding sequence is TGTGCCAGCAGCCAGACAGTCTTCTATGGCTACACCTTC.